This T cell receptor (beta chain) was found in a study of tumor and adjacent non-tumor tissue in lung cancer. The library came from three nested PCR rounds adapted from ARM-PCR protocols. TCRdb re-called the multiplex PCR reads with MiXCR, one entry per CDR3 protein. The table shows over 110,000 distinct CDR3 sequences, with roughly 66% occurring only once. The CDR3 sequence is 14 residues long. Germline V gene data show CDR1 as LGHNA and CDR2 as YNFKEQ. In the case of this clonotype: One end of the junction does not line up with germline, which may come from a read error.

This sample's RNA came from whole unsorted tissue. The chain employs TRBV4-2 and TRBJ1-6; the D gene is possibly TRBD1 (5 bases). The TCR comes from a man in his sixties with small cell lung cancer. The sequencing input was lung tumor tissue. The CDR3 is CVSSQWGIGSPLHF. The CDR3 DNA is TGTGTCAGCAGCCAATGGGGGATAGGTTCACCCCTCCACTTT.